This TCR beta chain was sequenced during a study of CD8 T cells in ankylosing spondylitis. The CDR3 sequence is 13 residues long. Per the germline V gene, CDR1 is SGHTA and CDR2 is FQGNSA. V dropped 3 bases and J dropped 9 bases, with 12 bases sitting between them. This clonotype was picked up a small number of times. Its antigen is undetermined. For TCR beta, libraries came from quantitative 5'-RACE with molecular barcodes. Each CDR3 protein is one row after TCRdb ran MiXCR on the 5' RACE reads. The data show 750,000 to 850,000 distinct CDR3 sequences, 10% to 15% seen once. General study points: Both synovial fluid and blood in reactive arthritis had previously been reported to carry some motif variants. Clones linked to the disease showed a CD8+ phenotype. They occurred at relatively low frequencies in peripheral blood. Reportedly, significant enrichment of disease-linked clones occurred in matched ankylosing spondylitis synovial fluid. Apparently characteristic of ankylosing spondylitis blood was a TCR beta motif (under ten highly homologous variants).

The source is a male donor with ankylosing spondylitis. The chain carries TRBV7-2 and TRBJ1-5, with D unresolved. Sequenced sample: blood, either unsorted or a sorted T cell fraction (not recorded which). In DNA form, the CDR3 reads TGTGCCAGCAGCTTCCTACCGGTGAGGCCCCAGCATTTT. Protein product: CASSFLPVRPQHF.